This note documents a single T cell receptor (beta chain) sequence. The data are from a study of CD8 T cells in Susac syndrome. RNA was extracted with the RNeasy kit, and a quantity of roughly 0.5 to 1 ug was reverse transcribed using random hexamers. TCRdb re-derived calls from the immunoSEQ multiplex PCR reads in MiXCR, one entry per CDR3 protein. The data show about 50,000 distinct CDR3 sequences, 85% to 95% seen once. Looked up from germline, CDR1 is MGHRA and CDR2 is YSYEKL. Trimming removed 2 bases at V and 5 bases at J, with 13 bases between. The CDR3 runs 14 residues. The source is a human donor with multiple sclerosis. The chain employs TRBV4-1 and TRBJ2-7; D gene uncertain. The sequenced material came from CD8+ T cells from PBMCs. The CDR3 here is CASSQQDGADEQYF. The CDR3 coding sequence is TGCGCCAGCAGCCAACAGGACGGTGCGGACGAGCAGTACTTC.